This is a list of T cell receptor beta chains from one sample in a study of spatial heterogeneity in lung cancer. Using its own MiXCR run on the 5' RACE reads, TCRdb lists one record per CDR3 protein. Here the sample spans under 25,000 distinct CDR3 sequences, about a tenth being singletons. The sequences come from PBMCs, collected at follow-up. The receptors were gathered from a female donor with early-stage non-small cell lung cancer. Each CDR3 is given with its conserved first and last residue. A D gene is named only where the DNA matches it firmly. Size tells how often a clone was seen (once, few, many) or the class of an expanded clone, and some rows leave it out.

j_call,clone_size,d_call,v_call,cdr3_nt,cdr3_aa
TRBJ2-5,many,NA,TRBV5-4,TGTGCCAGCAGCTTGGTTTTGGCAGGGGACATGGTCTCCTTC,CASSLVLAGDMVSF
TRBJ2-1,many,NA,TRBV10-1,TGCGCCAGCAGTGAACCGGGACCCCCGGGCAATGAGCAGTTCTTC,CASSEPGPPGNEQFF
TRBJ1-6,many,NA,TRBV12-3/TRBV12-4,TGTGCCAGCAGTTTAAGGGGCAGGGAAGATTCACCCCTCCACTTT,CASSLRGREDSPLHF
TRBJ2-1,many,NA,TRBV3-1,TGTGCCAGCAGCCAAGAACCTACTAGCCGGGGCTACAATGAGCAGTTCTTC,CASSQEPTSRGYNEQFF
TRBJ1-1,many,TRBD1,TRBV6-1,TGTGCCAGCAGTGAACGGACAGGTCCCACTGAAGCTTTCTTT,CASSERTGPTEAFF
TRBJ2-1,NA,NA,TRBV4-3,TGCGCCAGCAGCCAAGCATACGTTGCGGGGCAGGAGCAGTTCTTC,CASSQAYVAGQEQFF
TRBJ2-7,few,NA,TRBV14,TGTGCCAGCAGCCAAGAATACCCGTGGGGACGATTCTACGAGCAGTACTTC,CASSQEYPWGRFYEQYF
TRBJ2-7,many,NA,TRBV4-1,TGCGCCAGCAGTACAAGCCCCGGCGGGACTCGTTACTTC,CASSTSPGGTRYF
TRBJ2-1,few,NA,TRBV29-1,TGCAGCGCGGGCCGGGACTTTAACAATGAGCAGTTCTTC,CSAGRDFNNEQFF
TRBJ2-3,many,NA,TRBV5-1,TGCGCCAGCAGCGGTCGGGGGGCCAGCACAGATACGCAGTATTTT,CASSGRGASTDTQYF
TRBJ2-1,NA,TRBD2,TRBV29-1,TGCAGCGTTGGCGGCCCTACTAGCGGGGGTGGGAATAAGCAGTTCTTC,CSVGGPTSGGGNKQFF
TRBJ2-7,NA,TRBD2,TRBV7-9,TGTGCCAGCAGCTTACGGCCCACTAGCGGGGGGTACGAGCAGTACTTC,CASSLRPTSGGYEQYF
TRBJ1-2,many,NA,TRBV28,TGTGCCAGCAGCCAGACCGCCTATGGCTACACCTTC,CASSQTAYGYTF
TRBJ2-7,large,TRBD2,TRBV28,TGTGCCAGCAGTTCGCTAGCTAGCGGGAGCGAGCAGTACTTC,CASSSLASGSEQYF
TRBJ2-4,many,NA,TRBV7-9,TGTGCCAGCAGCGGGACATCGGCTACAAACATTCAGTACTTC,CASSGTSATNIQYF
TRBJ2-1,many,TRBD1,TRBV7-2,TGTGCCAGCAGCTTCTCACTCGACAGGGGCCATCGGTTCTTC,CASSFSLDRGHRFF
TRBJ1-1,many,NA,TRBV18,TGTGCCAGCTCAGCGATGGACAGCACTGAAGCTTTCTTT,CASSAMDSTEAFF
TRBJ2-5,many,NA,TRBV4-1,TGCGCCAGCAGCCAGGTGGACAGATGGAGGGAGACCCAGTACTTC,CASSQVDRWRETQYF
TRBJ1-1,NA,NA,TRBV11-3,TGTGCCAGCAGCTTAGATGGGAACAGGAACACTGAAGCTTTCTTT,CASSLDGNRNTEAFF
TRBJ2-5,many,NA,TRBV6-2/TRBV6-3,TGTGCCAGCAGTTATCAAGCTAGCGTGGAGACCCAGTACTTC,CASSYQASVETQYF
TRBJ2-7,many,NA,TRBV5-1,TGCGCCAGCAGCCCACAGGGCGCCTACGAGCAGTACTTC,CASSPQGAYEQYF
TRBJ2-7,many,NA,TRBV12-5,TGTGCTAGTGGTTTGGGGGGAAACGAGCAGTACTTC,CASGLGGNEQYF
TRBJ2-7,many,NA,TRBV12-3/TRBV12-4,TGTGCCAGCAGTCTCCGACAGGGAGGGGCGGACGAGCAGTACTTC,CASSLRQGGADEQYF
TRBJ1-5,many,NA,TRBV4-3,TGCGCCAGCAGCCAAGTCGTTAGCAATCAGCCCCAGCATTTT,CASSQVVSNQPQHF
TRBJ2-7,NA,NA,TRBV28,TGTGCCAGCAGTTCAGGGAACCCTAACTACGAGCAGTACTTC,CASSSGNPNYEQYF
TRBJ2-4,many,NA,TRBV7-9,TGTGCCAGCAGCTTAACGGGGGCCAAAAACATTCAGTACTTC,CASSLTGAKNIQYF
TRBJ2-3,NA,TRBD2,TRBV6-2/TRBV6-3,TGTGCCAGCAGTTTGGCCCGATTGCGGGGGTTTCGTACAGATACGCAGTATTTT,CASSLARLRGFRTDTQYF
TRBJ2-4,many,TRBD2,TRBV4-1,TGCGCCAGCAGCTCGGCGGGGGGGGCCAAAAACATTCAGTACTTC,CASSSAGGAKNIQYF
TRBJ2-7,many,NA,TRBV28,TGTGCCAGCAGTTTAAGAGTGGCACTCAGAGGGGGGGAGCAGTACTTC,CASSLRVALRGGEQYF
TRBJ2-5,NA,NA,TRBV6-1,TGTGCCAGCAGCGGGACACCGTACCAAGAGACCCAGTACTTC,CASSGTPYQETQYF
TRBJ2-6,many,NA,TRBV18,TGTGCCAGTCCACCCGGACAGACCTCTGGGGCCAACGTCCTGACTTTC,CASPPGQTSGANVLTF
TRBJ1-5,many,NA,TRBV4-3,TGCGCCAGCAGCCAAGTATGGGGGAGCAATCAGCCCCAGCATTTT,CASSQVWGSNQPQHF
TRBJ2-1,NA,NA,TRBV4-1,TGCGCCAGCAGCCAAGGGGACTCGATCAATGAGCAGTTCTTC,CASSQGDSINEQFF
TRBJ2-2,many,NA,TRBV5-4,TGTGCCAGCAGCCGGACAGAAAGAACCGGGGAGCTGTTTTTT,CASSRTERTGELFF
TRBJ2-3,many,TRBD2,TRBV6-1,TGTGCCAGCAGTGATCGAGCGGGAGGGATTTTCACAGATACGCAGTATTTT,CASSDRAGGIFTDTQYF
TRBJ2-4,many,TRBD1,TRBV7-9,TGTGCCAGCAGCCTACGGACAGGGGTTCTAGCCAAAAACATTCAGTACTTC,CASSLRTGVLAKNIQYF
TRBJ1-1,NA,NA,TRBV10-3,TGTGCCATCCGGGGGCAGGACACTGAAGCTTTCTTT,CAIRGQDTEAFF
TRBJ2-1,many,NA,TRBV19,TGTGCCAGTAGTATTCTTCGGGGGTACAATGAGCAGTTCTTC,CASSILRGYNEQFF
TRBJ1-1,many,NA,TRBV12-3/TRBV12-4,TGTGCCAGCACCTCGGGAGGTCTGGGGGGGAACACTGAAGCTTTCTTT,CASTSGGLGGNTEAFF
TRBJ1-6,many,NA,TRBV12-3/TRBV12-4,TGTGCCAGCAGTTTAGAGGGGTCCTATAATTCACCCCTCCACTTT,CASSLEGSYNSPLHF
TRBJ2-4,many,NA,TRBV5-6,TGTGCCAGCAGCTTAGGTCTAGCCAAAAACATTCAGTACTTC,CASSLGLAKNIQYF
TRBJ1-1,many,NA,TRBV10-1,TGCGCCAGCAGTGAGTCAAGGGCCACTGAAGCTTTCTTT,CASSESRATEAFF
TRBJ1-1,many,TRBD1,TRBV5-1,TGCGCCAGCAGCTTGTCAGGACAGGCACAGTCTGAAGCTTTCTTT,CASSLSGQAQSEAFF
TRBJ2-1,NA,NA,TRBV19,TGTGCCAGTAGTGGCAATGAGCAGCTCTTC,CASSGNEQLF
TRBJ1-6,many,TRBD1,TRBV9,TGTGCCAGCAGAAAGGGGACAGAGAATTCACCCCTCCACTTT,CASRKGTENSPLHF
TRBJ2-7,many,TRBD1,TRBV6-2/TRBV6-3,TGTGCCAGCAATCCCCGGGACAGAAGCTCCTACGAGCAGTACTTC,CASNPRDRSSYEQYF
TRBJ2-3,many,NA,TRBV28,TGTGCCAGCACCGTTGCGAGCACAGATACGCAGTATTTT,CASTVASTDTQYF
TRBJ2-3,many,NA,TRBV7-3,TGTGCCAGCAGCTTACGGGGGTCTACAGATACGCAGTATTTT,CASSLRGSTDTQYF
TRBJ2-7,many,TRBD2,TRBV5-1,TGCGCCAGCAGCTTGTTCCCTAGCGGCTACGAGCAGTACTTC,CASSLFPSGYEQYF
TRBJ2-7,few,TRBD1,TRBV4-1,TGCGCCAGCAGTTCAAGACAGGGCAGGGAGCAGTACTTC,CASSSRQGREQYF
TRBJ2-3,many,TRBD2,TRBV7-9,TGTGCCAGCAGCTTACTAGCGGGGGGGCCATCAGATACGCAGTATTTT,CASSLLAGGPSDTQYF
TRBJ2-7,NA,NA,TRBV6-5,TGTGCCAGCAGGGTAGCGGTAACCTACGAGCAGTACTTC,CASRVAVTYEQYF
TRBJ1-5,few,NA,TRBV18,TGTGCCAGCTCACCAGACCGCTATAGCAATCAGCCCCAGCATTTT,CASSPDRYSNQPQHF
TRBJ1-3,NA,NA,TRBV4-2,TGTGCCAGCGGGAGGGGAGATTCTGGAAACACCATATATTTT,CASGRGDSGNTIYF
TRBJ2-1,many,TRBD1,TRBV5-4,TGTGCCAGCAGCTTGGGGGGACAGGGGTACAATGAGCAGTTCTTC,CASSLGGQGYNEQFF
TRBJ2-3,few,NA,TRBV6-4,TGTGCCAGCAGTGAGGGGGGGGCCACAGATACGCAGTATTTT,CASSEGGATDTQYF
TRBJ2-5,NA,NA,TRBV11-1,TGTGCCAGCAGCGATATAGGAGGCTGGAGACAAGAGACCCAGTACTTC,CASSDIGGWRQETQYF